The rows below give T cell receptor beta chains drawn from one sample of a study of beta chain features in type 1 diabetes. The table came from immunoSEQ multiplex PCR; TCRdb's copy has only in-frame clones and leaves some out. This sample has over 150,000 clones, with approximately 8.1% found just once. Sequencing input: central memory CD4+ T cells from blood. These receptors originate from a man aged 18-30 years in good health. Both conserved end residues are trimmed from each CDR3. The size of a clone is reported for some rows only, either as once, few or many, or as a class for expanded clones.

few	TRBV7-2	TRBJ2-7	ASSLDSGQYYEQY
.	TRBV4-1	TRBJ1-2	ASSQDFRVLGYT
once	TRBV7-3	TRBJ1-1	ASSTQGNTEAF
few	TRBV9	TRBJ2-3	ASSVRTGTDTQY
.	TRBV7-8	TRBJ2-7	ASSWTGQNYEQY
few	TRBV6-1	TRBJ1-1	ASTRDRFTEAF
few	TRBV29-1	TRBJ2-3	SVVDTLTDTQY
few	TRBV7-3	TRBJ2-5	ASSLRPGEEETQY
few	TRBV5-1	TRBJ1-2	ASSLTGRNNYGYT
.	TRBV5-4	TRBJ1-1	ASSSPGQYTEAF
.	TRBV7-2	TRBJ2-7	ASSLGGGISWYEQY
many	TRBV5-1	TRBJ2-6	ASSLDAGGSGANVLT
few	TRBV9	TRBJ2-1	ASSENILAGGKNEQF
.	TRBV5-4	TRBJ2-1	ASSPSRNEQF
few	TRBV7-2	TRBJ2-7	ASSLGGLGGSEQY
few	TRBV25-1	TRBJ2-1	ASSDRPGGNEQF
.	TRBV13	TRBJ2-3	ASSLVPSGGIWGTDTQY
.	TRBV7-8	TRBJ1-2	ASSLETGGGYT
many	TRBV29-1	TRBJ1-1	SVYRGGNTEAF